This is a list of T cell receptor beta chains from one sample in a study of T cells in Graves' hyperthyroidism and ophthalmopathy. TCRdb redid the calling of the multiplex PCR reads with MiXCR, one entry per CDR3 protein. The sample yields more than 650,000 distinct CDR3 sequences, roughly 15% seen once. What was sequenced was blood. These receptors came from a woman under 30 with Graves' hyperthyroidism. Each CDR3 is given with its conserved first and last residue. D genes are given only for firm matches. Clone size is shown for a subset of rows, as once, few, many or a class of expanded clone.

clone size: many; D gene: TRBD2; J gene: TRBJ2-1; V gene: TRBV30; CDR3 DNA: TGTGCCTTGGTAGGTCCAACTAGCGGAGTGGACAATGAGCAGTTCTTC; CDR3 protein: CALVGPTSGVDNEQFF
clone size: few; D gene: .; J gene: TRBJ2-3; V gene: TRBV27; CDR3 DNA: TGTGCCAGCAGTAGACAGGGCACAGATACGCAGTATTTT; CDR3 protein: CASSRQGTDTQYF
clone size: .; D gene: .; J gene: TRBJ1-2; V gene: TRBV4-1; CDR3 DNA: TGCGCCAGCAGCCTTGAACCATTGAACTATGGCTACACCTTC; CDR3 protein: CASSLEPLNYGYTF
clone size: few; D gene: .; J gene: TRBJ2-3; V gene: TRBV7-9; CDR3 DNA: TGTGCCAGCAGCCACCACTCCGGGGGCCGGGGAGATACGCAGTATTTT; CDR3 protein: CASSHHSGGRGDTQYF
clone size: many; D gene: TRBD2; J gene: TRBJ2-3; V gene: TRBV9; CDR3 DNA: TGTGCCAGCAGCGCTAGCGGGAGAGCCACAGATACGCAGTATTTT; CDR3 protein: CASSASGRATDTQYF
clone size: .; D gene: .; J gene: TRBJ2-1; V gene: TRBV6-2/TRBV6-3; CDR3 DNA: TGTGCCAGCGCCCAGGTTGGAGGCGCCTCCTACAATGAGCAGTTCTTC; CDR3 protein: CASAQVGGASYNEQFF
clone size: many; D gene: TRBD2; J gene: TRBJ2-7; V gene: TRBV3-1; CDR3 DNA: TGTGCCAGCAGCCAAGAGGGGACTAGCGACAGCTACGAGCAGTACTTC; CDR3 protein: CASSQEGTSDSYEQYF
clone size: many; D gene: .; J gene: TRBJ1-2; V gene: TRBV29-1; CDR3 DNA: TGCAGCGTGACCCCCCTGGACTTATATGGCTACACCTTC; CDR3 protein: CSVTPLDLYGYTF
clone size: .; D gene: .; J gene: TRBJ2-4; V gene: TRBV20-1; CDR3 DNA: TGCAGTGCTAGTCCAACCCCCGAGACTTGGGCCTTGTATAACATTCAGTACTTC; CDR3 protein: CSASPTPETWALYNIQYF
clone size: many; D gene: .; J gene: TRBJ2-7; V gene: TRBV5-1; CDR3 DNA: TGCGCCAGCAGCTTTAGGGGCTTGTCCTACGAGCAGTACTTC; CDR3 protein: CASSFRGLSYEQYF
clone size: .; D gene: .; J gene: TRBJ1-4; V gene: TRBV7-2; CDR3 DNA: TGTGCCAGCAGCCGGAACTTTGCAACTAATGAAAAACTGTTTTTT; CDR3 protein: CASSRNFATNEKLFF
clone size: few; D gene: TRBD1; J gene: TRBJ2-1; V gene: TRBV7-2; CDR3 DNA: TGTGCCAGCAGCTTACACCAGGGGGACAATGAGCAGTTCTTC; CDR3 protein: CASSLHQGDNEQFF
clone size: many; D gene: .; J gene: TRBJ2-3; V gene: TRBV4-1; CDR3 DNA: TGCGCCAGCAGCCAAGGCAAACTGGGGAGCACAGATACGCAGTATTTT; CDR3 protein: CASSQGKLGSTDTQYF
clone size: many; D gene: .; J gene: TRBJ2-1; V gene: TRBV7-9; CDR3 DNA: TGTGCCAGCAGCTTACCTGACGGGGAAGGGTATGAGCAGTTCTTC; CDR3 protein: CASSLPDGEGYEQFF
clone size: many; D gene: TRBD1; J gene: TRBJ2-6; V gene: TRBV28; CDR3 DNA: TGTGCCAGCAGTCCGACAGGGGCGGGAGGGGCCAACGTCCTGACTTTC; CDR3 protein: CASSPTGAGGANVLTF
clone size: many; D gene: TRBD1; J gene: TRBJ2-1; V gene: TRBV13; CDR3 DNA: TGTGCCAGCAACTACCGGGACAGGGGTTCCTACAATGAGCAGTTCTTC; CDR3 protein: CASNYRDRGSYNEQFF
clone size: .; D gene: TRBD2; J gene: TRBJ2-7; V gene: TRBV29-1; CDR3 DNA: TGCAGCGTTGGAGGGGGACTAGCGGCACCATACGAGCAGTACTTC; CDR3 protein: CSVGGGLAAPYEQYF
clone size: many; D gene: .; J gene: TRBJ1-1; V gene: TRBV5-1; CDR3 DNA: TGCGCCACCTCGACGACGACGGCTATGAACACTGAAGCTTTCTTT; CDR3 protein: CATSTTTAMNTEAFF
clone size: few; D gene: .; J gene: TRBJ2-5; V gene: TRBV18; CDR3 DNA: TGTGCCAGCTCACCAGAGTACGCCGGACAGCAAGAGACCCAGTACTTC; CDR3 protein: CASSPEYAGQQETQYF
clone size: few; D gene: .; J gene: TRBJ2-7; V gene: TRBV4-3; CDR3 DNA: TGCGCCAGCAGCCAAGATCGGGAAACCTACGAGCAGTACTTC; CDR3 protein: CASSQDRETYEQYF
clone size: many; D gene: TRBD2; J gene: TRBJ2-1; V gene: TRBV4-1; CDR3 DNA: TGCGCCAGCAGCCAAGGGTACCGGGAGGCACGGAATGAGCAGTTCTTC; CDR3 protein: CASSQGYREARNEQFF
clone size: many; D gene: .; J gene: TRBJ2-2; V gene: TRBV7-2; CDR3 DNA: TGTGCCAGCAGCTTAGCCGGCTCCGGGGAGCTGTTTTTT; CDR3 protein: CASSLAGSGELFF
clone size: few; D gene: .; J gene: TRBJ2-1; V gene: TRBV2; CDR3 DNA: TGTGCCAGCAGCCTAACAGAGTCTCTTTACAATGAGCAGTTCTTC; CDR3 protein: CASSLTESLYNEQFF
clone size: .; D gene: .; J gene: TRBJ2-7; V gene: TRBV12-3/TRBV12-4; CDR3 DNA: TGTGCCAGCAGTTTAAGACATCGGTACGAGCAGTACTTC; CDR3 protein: CASSLRHRYEQYF
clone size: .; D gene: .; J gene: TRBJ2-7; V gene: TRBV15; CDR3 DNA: TGTGCCACCAGCAAGGGTATTGGAAGGGAGTACGAGCAGTACTTC; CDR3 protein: CATSKGIGREYEQYF
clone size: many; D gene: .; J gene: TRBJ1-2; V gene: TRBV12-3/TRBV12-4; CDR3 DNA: TGTGCCAGCAGTCCTAGACGGGCGGGTGGCTACACCTTC; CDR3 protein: CASSPRRAGGYTF
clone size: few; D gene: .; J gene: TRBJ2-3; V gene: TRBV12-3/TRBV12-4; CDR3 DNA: TGTGCCAGCAGTTTAAACTCCCCGGCAGATACGCAGTATTTT; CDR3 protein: CASSLNSPADTQYF
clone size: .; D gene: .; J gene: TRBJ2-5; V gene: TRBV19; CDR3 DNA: TGTGCCAGTATGGGGTGGGAACAAGAGACCCAGTACTTC; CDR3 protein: CASMGWEQETQYF
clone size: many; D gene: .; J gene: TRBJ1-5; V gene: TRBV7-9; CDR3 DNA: TGTGCCAGCAGCTTAGCGGTAGGGGCGAGCAATCAGCCCCAGCATTTT; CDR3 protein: CASSLAVGASNQPQHF
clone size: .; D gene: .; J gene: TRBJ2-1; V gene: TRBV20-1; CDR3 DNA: TGCAGTGCTAGAGAAACCTTAACTTACAATGAGCAGTTCTTC; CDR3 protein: CSARETLTYNEQFF
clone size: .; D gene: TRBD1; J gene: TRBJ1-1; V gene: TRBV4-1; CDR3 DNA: TGCGCCAGCAGCCAAGATTCGCAGGGGGCTAACACTGAAGCTTTCTTT; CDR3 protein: CASSQDSQGANTEAFF
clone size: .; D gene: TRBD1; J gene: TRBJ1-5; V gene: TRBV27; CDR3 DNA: TGTGCCAGCAGTCAGGACAGGACCCATCAGCCCCAGCATTTT; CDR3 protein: CASSQDRTHQPQHF
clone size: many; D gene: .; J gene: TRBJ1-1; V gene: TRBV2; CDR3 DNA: TGTGCCAGCAGCTACGGGGACGGAAGGAACACTGAAGCTTTCTTT; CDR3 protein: CASSYGDGRNTEAFF
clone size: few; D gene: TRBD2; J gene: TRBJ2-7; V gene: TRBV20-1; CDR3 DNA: TGCAGTGTAAATAGCGGGACCTCCTACGAGCAGTACTTC; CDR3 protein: CSVNSGTSYEQYF
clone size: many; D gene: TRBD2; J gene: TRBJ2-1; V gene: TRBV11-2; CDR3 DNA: TGTGCCAGCAGCTTAGCCGGGACTAGTTTCAATGAGCAGTTCTTC; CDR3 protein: CASSLAGTSFNEQFF
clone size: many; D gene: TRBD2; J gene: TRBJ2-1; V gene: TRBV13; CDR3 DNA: TGTGCCAGCAGCTTGGCCGGGACTAGCGGACTCAATGAGCAGTTCTTC; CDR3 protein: CASSLAGTSGLNEQFF
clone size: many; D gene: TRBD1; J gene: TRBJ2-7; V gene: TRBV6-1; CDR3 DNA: TGTGCCAGCAGTTACCCGACGGGGACAGGGGTCCACGAGCAGTACTTC; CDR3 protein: CASSYPTGTGVHEQYF
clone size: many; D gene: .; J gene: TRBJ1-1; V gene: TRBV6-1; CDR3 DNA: TGTGCCAGCAGTGTCATCCTCGGCACAGGTACCGCTGAAGCTTTCTTT; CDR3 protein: CASSVILGTGTAEAFF
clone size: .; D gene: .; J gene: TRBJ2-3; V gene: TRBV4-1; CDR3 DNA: TGCGCCAGCAGCCAAGCGGAGTGGAGGAGCACAGATACGCAGTATTTT; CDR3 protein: CASSQAEWRSTDTQYF
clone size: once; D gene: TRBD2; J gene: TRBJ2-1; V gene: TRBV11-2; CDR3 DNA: TGTGCCAGCAGCCGACGTAGCGGGCCTTACAATGAGCAGTTCTTC; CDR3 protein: CASSRRSGPYNEQFF
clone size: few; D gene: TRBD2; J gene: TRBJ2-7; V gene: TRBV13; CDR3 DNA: TGTGCCAGCAGCCCCTACGGGACTAGCGGAACTGAACAGTACTTC; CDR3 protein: CASSPYGTSGTEQYF
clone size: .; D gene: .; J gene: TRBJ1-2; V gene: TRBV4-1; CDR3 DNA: TGCGCCAGCAGCCAAGGCCTGACTGGGTATGGCTACACCTTC; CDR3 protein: CASSQGLTGYGYTF